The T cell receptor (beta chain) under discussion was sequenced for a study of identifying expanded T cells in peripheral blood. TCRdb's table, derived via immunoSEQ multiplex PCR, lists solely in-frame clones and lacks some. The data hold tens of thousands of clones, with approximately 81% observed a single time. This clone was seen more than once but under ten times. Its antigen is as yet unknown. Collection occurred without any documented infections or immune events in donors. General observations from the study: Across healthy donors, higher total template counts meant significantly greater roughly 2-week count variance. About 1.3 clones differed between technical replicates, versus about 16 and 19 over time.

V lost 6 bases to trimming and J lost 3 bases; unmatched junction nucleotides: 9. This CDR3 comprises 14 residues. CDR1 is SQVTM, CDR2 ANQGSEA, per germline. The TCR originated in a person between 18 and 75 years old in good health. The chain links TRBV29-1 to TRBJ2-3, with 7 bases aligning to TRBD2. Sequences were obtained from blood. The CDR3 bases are TGCAGCGTAACACGGGGGGTCTCGACAGATACGCAGTATTTT. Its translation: CSVTRGVSTDTQYF.